This TCR beta chain appears in the sequencing data of a study of cytomegalovirus exposure and HLA in healthy donors. This CDR3 contains 16 residues. With 2 bases clipped from V and 2 bases from J, the junction kept 6 bases outside the gene matches. Looked up from germline, CDR1 is MDHEN and CDR2 is SYDVKM. Primers included in the PCR were 60 Vbeta and 13 Jbeta primers. TCRdb's copy holds only in-frame clones and misses some; the assay was immunoSEQ multiplex PCR. This table holds about 95,000 clones, around four fifths found once. For this clone: The antigen is not known.

Findings and limits, study-wide: Earlier analysis looked at TCR beta V segments, and most were productive about 87% or about 30% of the time. In a later analysis, common viral pathogens appeared linked to several of the most significant clusters.

This TCR came from a woman in her forties in good health and CMV-seropositive. The chain is built from TRBV28 and TRBJ2-3; 8 bases match TRBD2. What was sequenced was PBMCs. CDR3: CASSLGSTSATDTQYF. For the CDR3, the DNA is TGTGCCAGCAGTTTAGGGTCGACTAGCGCCACAGATACGCAGTATTTT. The entire variable domain, with the rest obtained from reference TRBV28 and TRBJ2-3, is as follows: DVKVTQSSRYLVKRTGEKVFLECVQDMDHENMFWYRQDPGLGLRLIYFSYDVKMKEKGDIPEGYSVSREKKERFSLILESASTNQTSMYLCASSLGSTSATDTQYFGPGTRLTVL.